Below, 10 T cell receptor beta chains from the same sample are listed, as sequenced in a study of T-cell reconstitution after alpha-beta-depleted transplantation in children. The authors prepared the TCRbeta library with unique molecular identifiers. TCRdb recomputed calls from the PCR reads with MiXCR, one row per CDR3 protein. The table includes 15,000 to 20,000 distinct CDR3 sequences, about 7.6% detected once. The sample consisted of PBMCs, mostly from graft donor cells, taken 60 days after TCRalphabeta/CD19-depleted stem cell transplant. The source is a boy under two years old who had a stem cell transplant for Wiskott-Aldrich syndrome, so the T cells may come from the graft donor.

Many counts were recorded for this clonotype. V and J are TRBV11-1 and TRBJ2-1; 13 bases line up with TRBD2. This CDR3 is built from 18 residues. V gave up 2 bases and J gave up 4 bases; unmatched junction bases: 8. CDR1 is SGHAT, CDR2 FQDESV, per germline (reference sequence). The DNA for the CDR3 is TGTGCCAGCAGCTTATCGATTTTGACTAGCGGGAGGTACAATGAGCAGTTCTTC. Protein: CASSLSILTSGRYNEQFF.

Only a few counts were recorded for this clonotype. J is TRBJ1-6 and V is TRBV30, with 7 bases aligning to TRBD1. The V gene's germline CDR1 is GTSNPN and CDR2 SVGIG (reference sequence). This CDR3 has 17 residues. V shed 3 bases and J 0 bases; nucleotides not matched to a gene: 8. In DNA, the CDR3 is TGTGCCTGGAGCCATACTGGGACAGCCTCCTATAATTCACCCCTCCACTTT. This codes for CAWSHTGTASYNSPLHF.

This clonotype was seen many times. The CDR3 is CASSQDHSAGGREQYF. Here the CDR3 DNA reads TGTGCCAGCAGCCAAGATCACTCGGCGGGAGGGAGAGAGCAGTACTTC. V usage is TRBV3-1 and J usage is TRBJ2-7, with TRBD2 matching over 9 bases. Germline V gene sequence: CDR1 LGHDT, CDR2 YNNKEL (reference sequence). Trimming cost V 0 bases and J 7 bases; bases outside gene matches: 10. The CDR3 is made up of 16 amino acids.

At least ten counts were recorded for this clonotype. This chain uses TRBV29-1 with TRBJ2-1; D ambiguous. This CDR3 region has 14 residues. CDR1 SQVTM and CDR2 ANQGSEA come from the germline V gene. Trimming took 0 bases from V and 2 from J, leaving 8 bases between them. The CDR3 sequence: CSVEEFRTYNEQFF. In nucleotides, the CDR3 is TGCAGCGTTGAAGAGTTCCGTACCTACAATGAGCAGTTCTTC.

Details on this clonotype: This could be a read error, since a much larger clone is one nucleotide away. CDR3 in amino acids: CTSSERAGYNEQFF. The CDR3 DNA sequence: TGTACCAGCAGTGAACGGGCAGGTTACAATGAGCAGTTCTTC. The gene calls are TRBV6-1 and TRBJ2-1; no clear D. Germline-derived CDR1 and CDR2 are MNHNS and SASEGT. There are 14 residues in the CDR3.

This clonotype occurred many times. V and J are TRBV25-1 and TRBJ2-7; TRBD2 is a possible D gene (5 bases). V was cut by 10 bases and J by 6 bases, with 22 bases left in between. The CDR3 length is 14 residues. Germline CDR1 and CDR2: MGHDK and SYGVNS. The CDR3 region is CATSLYGRLSEQYF. In DNA, the CDR3 is TGTGCCACTTCACTTTATGGGAGATTAAGCGAGCAGTACTTC.

Many counts were recorded for this clonotype. The V call is TRBV9, the J call TRBJ1-5; 8 bases are shared with TRBD1. The V segment lost 0 bases and the J segment 0 bases; nucleotides outside the gene matches: 11. Germline V gene data show CDR1 as SGDLS and CDR2 as YYNGEE. This CDR3 is 19 amino acids long. The CDR3 reads CASSVERPGGKPSNQPQHF. CDR3 coding DNA: TGTGCCAGCAGCGTAGAGAGGCCAGGGGGCAAACCTAGCAATCAGCCCCAGCATTTT.

Points on this clonotype: The CDR3 does not end in the conserved phenylalanine or tryptophan, so this is likely a read error. The genes are TRBV5-1 and TRBJ2-5, with 8 positions matching TRBD1. Trimming cost V 2 bases and J 2 bases; bases outside gene matches: 2. This CDR3 comprises 14 residues. Germline V gives CDR1 SGHRS, CDR2 YFSETQ. This chain's CDR3 is CASSFQGAQETQYL. CDR3 in DNA: TGCGCCAGCAGCTTCCAGGGGGCGCAAGAGACCCAGTACTTA.

The J gene is TRBJ2-3, the V gene TRBV12-3 or TRBV12-4; 10 bases map to TRBD1. Germline trimming cut 3 bases from V and 3 bases from J; bases unmatched to any gene: 3. The CDR3 length is 15 residues. The CDR3 reads CASSLTGGETDTQYF. CDR3 bases: TGTGCCAGCAGTTTGACAGGGGGCGAAACAGATACGCAGTATTTT.

This clonotype was detected many times. The CDR3 DNA is TGTGCCAGCAGTTGGGCCGGGACTAGCGGGAGAGGGTTGGAGACCCAGTACTTC. Translated, it gives CASSWAGTSGRGLETQYF. The chain employs TRBV27 and TRBJ2-5; 14 bases line up with TRBD2. Germline-derived CDR1 and CDR2 are MNHEY and SMNVEV (reference sequence). The trim removed 4 bases at V and 5 bases at J, leaving 12 bases unmatched. The CDR3 is 18 residues long.